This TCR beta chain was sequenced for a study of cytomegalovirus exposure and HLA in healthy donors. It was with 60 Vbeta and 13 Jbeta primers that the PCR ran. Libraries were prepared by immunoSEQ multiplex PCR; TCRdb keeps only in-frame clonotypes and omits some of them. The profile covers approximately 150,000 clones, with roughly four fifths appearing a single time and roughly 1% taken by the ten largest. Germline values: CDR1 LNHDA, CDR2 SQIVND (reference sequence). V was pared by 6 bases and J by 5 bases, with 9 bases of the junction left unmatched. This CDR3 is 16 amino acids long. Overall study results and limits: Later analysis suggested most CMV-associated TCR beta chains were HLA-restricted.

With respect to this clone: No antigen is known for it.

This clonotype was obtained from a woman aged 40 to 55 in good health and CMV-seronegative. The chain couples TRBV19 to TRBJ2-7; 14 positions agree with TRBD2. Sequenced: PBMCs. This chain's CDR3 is CASRPGLAGESHEQYF. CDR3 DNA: TGTGCCAGTAGACCGGGACTAGCGGGAGAGTCCCACGAGCAGTACTTC. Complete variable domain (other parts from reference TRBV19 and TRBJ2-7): DGGITQSPKYLFRKEGQNVTLSCEQNLNHDAMYWYRQDPGQGLRLIYYSQIVNDFQKGDIAEGYSVSREKKESFPLTVTSAQKNPTAFYLCASRPGLAGESHEQYFGPGTRLTVT.